These 9 T cell receptor beta chains originate from one sample sequenced in a study of control samples from healthy donors and cancer patients. Clones were sequenced by immunoSEQ multiplex PCR, and TCRdb holds only the in-frame ones, with some missing. The profile shows 160,000 or so clones, about 93% of them singletons. Sequenced sample: blood. The receptors stem from a man in his fifties or sixties in good health.

This chain uses TRBV10-2 with TRBJ2-3, with TRBD2 as a possible D gene (5 bases). Germline V gene data show CDR1 as WSHSY and CDR2 as SAAADI. The CDR3 sequence is 15 residues long. The ends were cut back, 9 bases at V and 6 bases at J, with 22 bases in the middle. The CDR3 DNA follows: TGCGCCAGTTCCCCGAGGACTGCAGGAGTGGATACGCAGTATTTT. This gives the protein CASSPRTAGVDTQYF.

The rearrangement uses TRBV19 and TRBJ1-6; tentative D call: TRBD1 (6 bases). The V gene lost 3 bases and the J gene lost 5 bases, with 8 bases spanning the gap. CDR3 length: 14 amino acids. Germline V gene sequence: CDR1 LNHDA, CDR2 SQIVND (reference sequence). CDR3 bases: TGTGCCAGTAGTATCCCAGGGGATAATTCACCCCTCCACTTT. Encoded protein: CASSIPGDNSPLHF.

The rearrangement links TRBV6-5 to TRBJ2-7; D tentatively reads TRBD1 or TRBD2 (6 bases each). V was pared by 8 bases and J by 1 base, with 12 bases between. The V gene's germline CDR1 is MNHEY and CDR2 SVGAGI. This CDR3 is built from 13 residues. The CDR3 sequence: CASSWGASYEQYF. CDR3 in DNA: TGTGCCAGCTCGTGGGGGGCTTCCTACGAGCAGTACTTC.

This clone was seen only once. The rearrangement joins TRBV5-1 to TRBJ2-1; 10 nucleotides match TRBD2. Germline V gene sequence: CDR1 SGHRS, CDR2 YFSETQ. J gave up 3 bases and V 0 bases, and 0 bases lay outside the gene matches. The CDR3 runs to 15 residues. The CDR3 DNA is TGCGCCAGCAGCTTGGCTAGCGGGGGCTACAATGAGCAGTTCTTC. Translating gives CASSLASGGYNEQFF.

The V and J genes are TRBV5-1 and TRBJ2-7; TRBD2 agrees at 10 bases. Germline V lookup: CDR1 SGHRS, CDR2 YFSETQ. The CDR3 is 16 residues long. Unmatched junction bases numbered 6, after V lost 1 base and J lost 2 bases. The DNA for the CDR3 is TGCGCCAGCAGCTTGTTAGGACTAGCGGTCCCCTACGAGCAGTACTTC. This sequence encodes CASSLLGLAVPYEQYF.

The chain combines TRBV6-5 with TRBJ2-1; TRBD2 agrees at 7 bases. In germline, CDR1 is MNHEY, CDR2 SVGAGI. After removal of 7 bases from V and 6 bases from J, the junction contained 12 bases not matched to a gene. The CDR3 runs to 15 residues. This CDR3 reads CASKESGIPGNEQFF. The CDR3 region has the DNA TGTGCCAGCAAGGAGAGCGGGATTCCGGGCAATGAGCAGTTCTTC.

The rearrangement uses TRBV5-1 and TRBJ2-5; D possibly uses TRBD1 or TRBD2 (5 bases each). Trimming pared 4 bases from V and 4 bases from J, leaving 17 bases between. CDR3 size: 15 residues. Germline CDR1 reads SGHRS; CDR2 reads YFSETQ. The CDR3 is CASSGGDLIGETQYF. CDR3 nucleotide sequence: TGCGCCAGCAGCGGGGGTGACCTTATCGGAGAGACCCAGTACTTC.

This chain connects TRBV3-1 (or the pseudogene TRBV3-2) to TRBJ2-7, with 8 bases matching TRBD1. Per the germline V gene, CDR1 is LGHDT and CDR2 is YNNKEL (reference sequence). The trim removed 4 bases at V and 4 bases at J, leaving 3 bases unmatched. The CDR3 is made up of 13 amino acids. The CDR3: CASSPGQGYEQYF. The CDR3 coding sequence is TGTGCCAGCAGCCCAGGACAGGGTTACGAGCAGTACTTC.

This clone appeared once. J is TRBJ2-6 and V is TRBV18, with TRBD1 matching 8 bases. The CDR3 contains 18 residues. After removal of 3 bases from V and 0 bases from J, the junction contained 7 bases not matched to a gene. Germline V lookup: CDR1 KGHSH, CDR2 LQKENI. The CDR3 here is CASSPDSDRASGANVLTF. CDR3 DNA: TGTGCCAGCTCACCTGATTCGGACAGGGCCTCTGGGGCCAACGTCCTGACTTTC. Full variable domain (missing parts from reference TRBV18 and TRBJ2-6): NAGVMQNPRHLVRRRGQEARLRCSPMKGHSHVYWYRQLPEEGLKFMVYLQKENIIDESGMPKERFSAEFPKEGPSILRIQQVVRGDSAAYFCASSPDSDRASGANVLTFGAGSRLTVL.